This T cell receptor beta chain is from a study of shared clonotypes between healthy human individuals. The study, taken as a whole, reports: What naive subsets generally showed was a larger estimated richness than memory subsets showed. Relative to clonotypes present in all four donors, those not shared had lower generation probabilities. It was only blood that was sampled, and tissue repertoires likely differ.

Of note for this clone: No antigen is known for it.

Both subsets, CD45RA+ naive and CD45RA-negative memory, were split from the CD4+ cells. Measured with immunoSEQ multiplex PCR; TCRdb has only the in-frame clones, and not every one. The sample gives about 1 million clones, about 76% of which show up once; less than 1.5% is in the top ten. The V segment lost 3 bases and the J segment 0 bases; nucleotides outside the gene matches: 4. The CDR3 runs 15 residues. Germline CDR1 and CDR2: KGHSH and LQKENI. The sequence came from a man younger than 35 in good health. Sequencing input: memory CD4+ T cells sorted from blood. Indicated subset: CD45RA-negative fraction. V usage is TRBV18 and J usage is TRBJ2-7, with 8 bases identical to TRBD1. The CDR3 DNA follows: TGTGCCAGCTCACCGACAGGGGTAGGCTCCTACGAGCAGTACTTC. Encoded protein: CASSPTGVGSYEQYF. Full variable domain (missing parts from reference TRBV18 and TRBJ2-7): NAGVMQNPRHLVRRRGQEARLRCSPMKGHSHVYWYRQLPEEGLKFMVYLQKENIIDESGMPKERFSAEFPKEGPSILRIQQVVRGDSAAYFCASSPTGVGSYEQYFGPGTRLTVT.